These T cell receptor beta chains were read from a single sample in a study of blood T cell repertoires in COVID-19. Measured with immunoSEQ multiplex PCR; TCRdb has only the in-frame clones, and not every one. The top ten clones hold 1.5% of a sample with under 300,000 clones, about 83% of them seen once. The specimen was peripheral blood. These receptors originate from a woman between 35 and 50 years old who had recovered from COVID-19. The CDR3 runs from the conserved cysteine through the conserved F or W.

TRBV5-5	CASSTDSPGYTF
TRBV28	CASRRGSGLRQPQHF
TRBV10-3	CAISESNRAFSGANVLTF
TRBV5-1	CASSGWTSGADTQYF
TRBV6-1	CASSENGRMNTEAFF
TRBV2	CASIPATGIMNTEAFF
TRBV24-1	CATSGQGNQPQHF
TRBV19	CASSIRGTNTEAFF
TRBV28	CASSLVTGDSGNTIYF
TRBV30	CAWTPFWAGQNTEAFF
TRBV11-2	CASSLATGAVNSPLHF
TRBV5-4	CASSFPGQLNYGYTF
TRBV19	CASSWDRPSGNTIYF
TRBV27	CASSPPQGPRHF
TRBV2	CASSEAALWTEAFF
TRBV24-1	CATSDWDIRTDTQYF
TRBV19	CASSIGGGINSPLHF
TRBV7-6	CASSSVTSPGYNEQFF
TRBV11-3	CASSLDGQRGGGEQFF
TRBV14	CASSQDWRGTDTQYF
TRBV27	CASSSRTGGRTGELFF
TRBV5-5	CASSFQGNNQPQHF
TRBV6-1	CASSDLPGQGHNQPQHF
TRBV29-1	CSGSGTGNTEAFF
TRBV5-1	CASSSGAAGGKAFF
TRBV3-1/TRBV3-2	CASSLQGNKETQYF
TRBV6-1	CASSEWGLNQPQHF
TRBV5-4	CASSLAGGPSETQYF
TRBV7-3	CASSPGGYNSPLHF
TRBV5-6	CASSLAAGQGWNEQFF
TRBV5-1	CASSTGPEPRGYTF
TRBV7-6	CASSLVPRGLSNYGYTF
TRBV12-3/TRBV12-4	CASSYRGPGPQHF
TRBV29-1	CSVSDRGTEAFF
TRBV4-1	CASSQDRRDSGNTIYF
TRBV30	CAWSPRGLAGYNEQFF
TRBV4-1	CASSQDLRQGREKLFF
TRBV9	CASSVAPEPNEKLFF
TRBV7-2	CASSFSGTVGNTIYF
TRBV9	CASAPQTAGVNEQFF
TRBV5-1	CASSPAGSEAFF
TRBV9	CASTTEAGDYGYTF
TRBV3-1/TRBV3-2	CASSQDSPPGTQYF
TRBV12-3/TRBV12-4	CASHQTGDSPLHF
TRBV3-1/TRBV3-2	CASSQDTSNQETQYF